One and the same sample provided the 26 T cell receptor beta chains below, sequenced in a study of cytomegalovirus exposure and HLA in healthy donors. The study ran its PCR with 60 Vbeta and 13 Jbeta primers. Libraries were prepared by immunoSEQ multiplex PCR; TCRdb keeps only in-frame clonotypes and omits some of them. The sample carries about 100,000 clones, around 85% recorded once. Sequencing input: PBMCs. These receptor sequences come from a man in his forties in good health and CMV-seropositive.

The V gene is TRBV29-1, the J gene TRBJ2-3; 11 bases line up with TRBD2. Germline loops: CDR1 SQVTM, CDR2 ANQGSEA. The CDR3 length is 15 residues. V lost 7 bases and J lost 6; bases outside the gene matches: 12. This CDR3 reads CSAASGTSGGDTQYF. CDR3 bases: TGCAGCGCCGCGTCCGGGACTAGCGGTGGGGATACGCAGTATTTT.

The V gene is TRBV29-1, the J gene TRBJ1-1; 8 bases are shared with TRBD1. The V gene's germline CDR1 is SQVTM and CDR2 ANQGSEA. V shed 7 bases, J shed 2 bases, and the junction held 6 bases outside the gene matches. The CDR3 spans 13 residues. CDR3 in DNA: TGCAGCGCTGCAACAGGGGGTAACACTGAAGCTTTCTTT. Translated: CSAATGGNTEAFF.

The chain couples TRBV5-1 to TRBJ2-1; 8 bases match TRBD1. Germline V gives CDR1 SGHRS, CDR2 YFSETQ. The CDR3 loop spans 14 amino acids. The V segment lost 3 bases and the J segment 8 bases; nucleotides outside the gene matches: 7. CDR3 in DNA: TGCGCCAGCAGCTCCGGACAGGGTGGCTATGAGCAGTTCTTC. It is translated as CASSSGQGGYEQFF. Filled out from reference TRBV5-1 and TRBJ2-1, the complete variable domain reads KAGVTQTPRYLIKTRGQQVTLSCSPISGHRSVSWYQQTPGQGLQFLFEYFSETQRNKGNFPGRFSGRQFSNSRSEMNVSTLELGDSALYLCASSSGQGGYEQFFGPGTRLTVL.

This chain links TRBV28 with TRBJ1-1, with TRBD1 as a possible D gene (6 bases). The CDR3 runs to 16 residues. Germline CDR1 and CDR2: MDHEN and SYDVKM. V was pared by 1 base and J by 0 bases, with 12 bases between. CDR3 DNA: TGTGCCAGCAGTTTATTAACAGGGCCCATGAACACTGAAGCTTTCTTT. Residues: CASSLLTGPMNTEAFF.

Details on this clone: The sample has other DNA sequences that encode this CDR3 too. The CDR3 nucleotides are TGTGCCAGCAGTGAAGGGGGGGGTAACTATGGCTACACCTTC. Encoded protein: CASSEGGGNYGYTF. This sequence joins TRBV6-1 and TRBJ1-2, with TRBD1 as a possible D gene (5 bases). There are 14 residues in the CDR3. Germline CDR1 is MNHNS and CDR2 is SASEGT. V lost 1 base and J 1 base, leaving 7 bases between the germline ends.

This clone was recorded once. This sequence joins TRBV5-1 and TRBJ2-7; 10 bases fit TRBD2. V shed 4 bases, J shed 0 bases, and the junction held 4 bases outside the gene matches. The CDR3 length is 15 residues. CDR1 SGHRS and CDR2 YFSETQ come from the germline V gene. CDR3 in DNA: TGCGCCAGCAGCGGAGGACTAGCGGACTCCTACGAGCAGTACTTC. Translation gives CASSGGLADSYEQYF.

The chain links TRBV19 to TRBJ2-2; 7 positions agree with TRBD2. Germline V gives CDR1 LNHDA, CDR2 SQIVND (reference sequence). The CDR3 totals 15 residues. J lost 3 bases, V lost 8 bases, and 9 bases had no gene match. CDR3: CASSEGTTYTGELFF. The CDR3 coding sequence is TGTGCCAGTTCGGAAGGGACTACATACACCGGGGAGCTGTTTTTT.

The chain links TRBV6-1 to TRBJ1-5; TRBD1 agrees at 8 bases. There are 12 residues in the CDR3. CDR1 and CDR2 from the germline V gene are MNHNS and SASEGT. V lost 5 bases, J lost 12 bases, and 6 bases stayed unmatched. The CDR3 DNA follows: TGTGCCAGCAGTTCCGGACAGGGAAACCAGCATTTT. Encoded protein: CASSSGQGNQHF.

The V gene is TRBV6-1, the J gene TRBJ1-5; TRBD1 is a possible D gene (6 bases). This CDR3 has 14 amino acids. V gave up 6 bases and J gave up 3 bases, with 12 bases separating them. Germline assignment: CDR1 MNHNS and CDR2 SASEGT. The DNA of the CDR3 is TGTGCCAGCAGGGATACAGGGCCCAATCAGCCCCAGCATTTT. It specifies CASRDTGPNQPQHF.

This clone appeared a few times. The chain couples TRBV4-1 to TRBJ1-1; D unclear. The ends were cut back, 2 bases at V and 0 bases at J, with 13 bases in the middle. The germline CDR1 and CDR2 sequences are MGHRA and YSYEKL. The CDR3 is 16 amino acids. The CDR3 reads CASSQWAGKVNTEAFF. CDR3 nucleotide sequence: TGCGCCAGCAGCCAATGGGCAGGCAAGGTGAACACTGAAGCTTTCTTT.

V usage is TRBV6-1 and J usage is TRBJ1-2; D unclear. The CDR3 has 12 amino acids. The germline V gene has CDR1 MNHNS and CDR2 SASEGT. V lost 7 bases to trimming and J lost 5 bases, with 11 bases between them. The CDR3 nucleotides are TGTGCCAGCACGGGTTCGCCATATGGCTACACCTTC. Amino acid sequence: CASTGSPYGYTF.

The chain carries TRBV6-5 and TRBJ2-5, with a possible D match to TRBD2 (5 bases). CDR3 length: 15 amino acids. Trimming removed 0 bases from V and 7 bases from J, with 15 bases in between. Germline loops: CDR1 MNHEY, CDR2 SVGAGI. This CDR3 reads CASSYSTGLAATQYF. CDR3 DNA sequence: TGTGCCAGCAGTTACTCTACCGGGCTAGCAGCGACCCAGTACTTC.

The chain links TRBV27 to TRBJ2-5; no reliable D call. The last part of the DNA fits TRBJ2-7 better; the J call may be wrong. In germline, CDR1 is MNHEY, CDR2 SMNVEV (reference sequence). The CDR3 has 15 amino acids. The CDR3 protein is CASSFNRRLSYEQYF. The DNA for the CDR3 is TGTGCCAGCAGTTTCAATAGGCGGCTCTCCTACGAGCAGTACTTC.

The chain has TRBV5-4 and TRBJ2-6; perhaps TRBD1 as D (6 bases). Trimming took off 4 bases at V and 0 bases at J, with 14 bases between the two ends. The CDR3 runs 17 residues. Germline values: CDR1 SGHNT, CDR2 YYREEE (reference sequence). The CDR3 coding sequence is TGTGCCAGCAGCCAGGGGCAGACCCTCTCTGGGGCCAACGTCCTGACTTTC. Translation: CASSQGQTLSGANVLTF.

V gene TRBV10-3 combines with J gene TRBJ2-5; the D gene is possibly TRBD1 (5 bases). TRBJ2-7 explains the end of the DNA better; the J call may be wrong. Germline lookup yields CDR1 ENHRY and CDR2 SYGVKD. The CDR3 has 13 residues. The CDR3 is CAINLPGSNEQYF. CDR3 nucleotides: TGTGCCATCAACTTGCCAGGGTCGAACGAGCAGTACTTC.

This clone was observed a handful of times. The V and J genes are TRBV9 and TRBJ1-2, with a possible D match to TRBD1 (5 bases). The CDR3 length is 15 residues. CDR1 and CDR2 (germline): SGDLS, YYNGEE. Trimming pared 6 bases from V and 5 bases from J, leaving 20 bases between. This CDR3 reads CASTLSSGGVYGYTF. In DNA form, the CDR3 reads TGTGCCAGCACTCTGTCGTCGGGGGGGGTGTATGGCTACACCTTC.

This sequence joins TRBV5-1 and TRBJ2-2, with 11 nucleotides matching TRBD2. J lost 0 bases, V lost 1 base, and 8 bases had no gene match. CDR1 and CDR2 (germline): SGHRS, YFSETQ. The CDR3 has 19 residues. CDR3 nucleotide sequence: TGCGCCAGCAGCTTGTCCCTAGCGGGGGGCTCGGCGAACACCGGGGAGCTGTTTTTT. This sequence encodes CASSLSLAGGSANTGELFF. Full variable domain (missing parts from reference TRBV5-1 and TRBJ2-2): KAGVTQTPRYLIKTRGQQVTLSCSPISGHRSVSWYQQTPGQGLQFLFEYFSETQRNKGNFPGRFSGRQFSNSRSEMNVSTLELGDSALYLCASSLSLAGGSANTGELFFGEGSRLTVL.

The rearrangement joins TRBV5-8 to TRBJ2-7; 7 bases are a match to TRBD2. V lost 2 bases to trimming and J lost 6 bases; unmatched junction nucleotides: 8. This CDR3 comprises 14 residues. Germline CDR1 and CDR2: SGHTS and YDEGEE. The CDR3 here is CASSFGLAVGEQYF. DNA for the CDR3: TGTGCCAGCAGCTTCGGCCTAGCGGTAGGCGAGCAGTACTTC.

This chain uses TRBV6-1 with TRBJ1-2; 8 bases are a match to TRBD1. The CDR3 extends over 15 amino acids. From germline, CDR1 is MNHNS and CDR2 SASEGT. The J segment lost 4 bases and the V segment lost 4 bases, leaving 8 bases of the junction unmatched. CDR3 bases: TGTGCCAGCAGTGGATCCGGGACAGGCCTCTATGGCTACACCTTC. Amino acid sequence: CASSGSGTGLYGYTF.

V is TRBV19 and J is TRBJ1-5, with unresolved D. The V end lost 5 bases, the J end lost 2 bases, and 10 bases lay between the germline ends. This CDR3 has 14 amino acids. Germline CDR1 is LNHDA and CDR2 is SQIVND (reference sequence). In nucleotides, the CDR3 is TGTGCCAGTAGTGGCAGCCTAGGCAATCAGCCCCAGCATTTT. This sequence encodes CASSGSLGNQPQHF.

The CDR3, as DNA: TGTGCCAGCAGTCCCGCCCCCTCCTACGAGCAGTACTTC. Its translation: CASSPAPSYEQYF. This rearrangement joins TRBV27 to TRBJ2-5; D unclear. The DNA end lines up better with TRBJ2-7; the J call may be wrong. This CDR3 is built from 13 residues. Germline V lookup: CDR1 MNHEY, CDR2 SMNVEV (reference sequence).

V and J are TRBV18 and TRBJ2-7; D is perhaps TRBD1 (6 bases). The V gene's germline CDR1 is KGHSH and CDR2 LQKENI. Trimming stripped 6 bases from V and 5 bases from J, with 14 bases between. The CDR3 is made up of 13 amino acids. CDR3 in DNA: TGTGCCAGCTCCCCCACAGGGCCCAACGAGCAGTACTTC. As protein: CASSPTGPNEQYF.

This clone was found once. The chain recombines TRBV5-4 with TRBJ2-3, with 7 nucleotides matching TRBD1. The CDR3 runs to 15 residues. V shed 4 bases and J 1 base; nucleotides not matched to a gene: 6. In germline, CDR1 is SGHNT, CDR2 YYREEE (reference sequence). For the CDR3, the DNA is TGTGCCAGCAGCGCATCGGGGACAGGCACAGATACGCAGTATTTT. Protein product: CASSASGTGTDTQYF.

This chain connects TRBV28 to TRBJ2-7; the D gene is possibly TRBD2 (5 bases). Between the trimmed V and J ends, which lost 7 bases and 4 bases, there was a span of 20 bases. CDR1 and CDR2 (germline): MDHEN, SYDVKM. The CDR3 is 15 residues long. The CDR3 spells CASTPLLRDDYEQYF. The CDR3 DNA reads TGTGCCAGCACCCCCCTCCTGAGGGATGATTACGAGCAGTACTTC.

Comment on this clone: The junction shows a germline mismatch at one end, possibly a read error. CDR3 in amino acids: CASSLEGGAVYGQYF. CDR3 sequence (DNA): TGTGCCAGCAGCTTAGAGGGGGGGGCAGTCTACGGGCAGTACTTC. V and J are TRBV7-9 and TRBJ2-7; D might be TRBD2 (7 bases). In germline, CDR1 is SEHNR, CDR2 FQNEAQ (reference sequence). This CDR3 is built from 15 residues.

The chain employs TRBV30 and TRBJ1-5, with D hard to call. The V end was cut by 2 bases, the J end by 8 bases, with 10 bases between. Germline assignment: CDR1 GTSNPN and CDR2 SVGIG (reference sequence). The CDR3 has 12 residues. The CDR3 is CAWSSGMKPQHF. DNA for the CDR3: TGTGCCTGGAGTAGCGGGATGAAGCCCCAGCATTTT.